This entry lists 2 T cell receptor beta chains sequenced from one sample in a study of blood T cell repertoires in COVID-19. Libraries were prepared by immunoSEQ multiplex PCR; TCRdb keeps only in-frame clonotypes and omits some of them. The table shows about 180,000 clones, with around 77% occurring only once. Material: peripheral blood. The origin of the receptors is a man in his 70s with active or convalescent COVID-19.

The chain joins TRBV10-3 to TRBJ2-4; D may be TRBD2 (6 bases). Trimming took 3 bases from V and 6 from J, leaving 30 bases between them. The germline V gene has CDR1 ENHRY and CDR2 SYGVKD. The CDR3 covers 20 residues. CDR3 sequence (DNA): TGTGCCATCAGTGATTTAAAGGCTAGCGCCCAATCTAAAAGGGGAAACATTCAGTACTTC. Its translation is CAISDLKASAQSKRGNIQYF.

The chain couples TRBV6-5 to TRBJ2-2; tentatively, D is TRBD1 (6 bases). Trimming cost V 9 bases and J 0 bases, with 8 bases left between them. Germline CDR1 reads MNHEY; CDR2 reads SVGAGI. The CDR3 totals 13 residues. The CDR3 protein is CASGTPNTGELFF. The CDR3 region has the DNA TGTGCCAGTGGGACACCGAACACCGGGGAGCTGTTTTTT.